Sequencing of this T cell receptor beta chain was carried out in a study of blood T cell repertoires in COVID-19 (TCRdb year 2020). Some background on the complete study: Samples from collaborators originated in the United States, Italy and Spain and spanned both the acute and convalescent phases of COVID-19. Samples came from the ongoing ImmuneRACE study (first 160 participants) plus 1,254 subjects from 6 global collaborators. Sample metadata almost always included a de-identified subject ID, COVID-19 status, age in years and sex. Deeply sampled blood TCRbeta repertoires from subjects exposed to, actively infected with, or recovered from COVID-19 were included in the dataset. Where available, HLA class I and class II types were obtained from metadata supplied by the sample provider rather than from assay-based typing. The repertoires were made available in a free public database intended to serve as a resource for research on the immune response to SARS-CoV-2. The prospective study material was composed of cDNA or gDNA derived from T cells, B-cell-depleted T cells, or PBMCs. The paper as a whole reports these results and caveats: How much clinical and demographic metadata was included differed by source and by participant, and the metadata was provided uncurated.

TCRbeta CDR3 regions were amplified from genomic DNA using the immunoSEQ Assay, a bias-controlled multiplex PCR. The authors' pipeline ran thus. The number of nucleated cells in each sample was estimated from the amplification of reference gene primers within the assay. To quantify the absolute abundance of each unique TCRbeta CDR3 rearrangement, sequence reads were collapsed and filtered. For each sample, productive Simpson clonality was calculated as the square root of Simpson's diversity index across productive rearrangements. TCRdb provides this immuneACCESS table in a form limited to in-frame rearrangements. Some clones are lacking; in checked studies, under half of them reflect an unresolved V gene, and why the rest are absent is not known. V and J calls and clone size are given by that table; D and trimming were obtained from the DNA. The sample table shows under 300,000 clones, and less than 90% are seen once. The ten largest clones take up under 5.5% of the sample.

The sample holds a few counts of this clone. Its cognate antigen has yet to be identified. Per-nucleotide qualities are absent, and no much larger clonotype sits a single base away. Another Seattle source contributed samples from volunteer blood donors who had recovered from COVID-19. Each collaborating institution followed its own protocols to collect whole blood in K2EDTA tubes. For TCRbeta analysis, collaborators shipped samples as frozen whole blood, isolated PBMCs, or DNA extracted from either of those sample types. According to the germline V gene, CDR1 reads SGHRS and CDR2 reads YFSETQ. V has 3 bases trimmed and J has 9 bases trimmed; junction bases matching no gene number 7. From the cysteine through the phenylalanine, the CDR3 covers 15 amino acids. Only the CDR3 DNA is retained, 45 bases long and in frame from the first base.

Specimen: peripheral blood. In this chain, TRBV5-1 is recombined with TRBJ1-6; TRBD1 aligns with 9 central bases. The sequence derives from a man in his sixties who had recovered from COVID-19. The CDR3 is CASSWGDREGSPLHF. The bases are TGCGCCAGCAGCTGGGGGGACAGGGAGGGTTCACCCCTCCACTTT.